The rows below give T cell receptor beta chains drawn from one sample of a study of cytomegalovirus exposure and HLA in healthy donors. Produced via immunoSEQ multiplex PCR; TCRdb's table is partial and in-frame only. The table has about 260,000 clones, 90% seen once. The sequencing input was PBMCs. These receptors all come from a woman aged 30 to 39 in good health and CMV-seronegative. CDR3s include the opening cysteine and the closing phenylalanine or tryptophan. The D gene is left open where the match is weak. Clone size is not always given. Where it is, it says once, few, many or a class for expanded clones.

clone size	D gene	V gene	J gene	CDR3 DNA	CDR3 protein
.	.	TRBV30	TRBJ1-2	TGTGCCTGGAGTTCGGGGTTGAGTTGGTACACCTTC	CAWSSGLSWYTF
once	TRBD2	TRBV6-1	TRBJ2-2	TGTGCCAGCAGTGAGAAGGGACTAGCGGACACCGGGGAGCTGTTTTTT	CASSEKGLADTGELFF
.	.	TRBV28	TRBJ2-7	TGTGCCAGCAGTTCCCCCGGTCTCCACTCCTACGAGCAGTACTTC	CASSSPGLHSYEQYF
.	.	TRBV28	TRBJ1-5	TGTGCCAGCAGTCGCTCGAACCTTGGGACCCAGCCCCAGCATTTT	CASSRSNLGTQPQHF
.	TRBD2	TRBV28	TRBJ2-7	TGTGCCAGCTCGGGACTAGCGGACTACGAGCAGTACTTC	CASSGLADYEQYF
.	.	TRBV27	TRBJ2-3	TGTGCCAGCAGCCGAGGGACATCTAGCACAGATACGCAGTATTTT	CASSRGTSSTDTQYF
.	.	TRBV7-8	TRBJ2-6	TGTGCCAGCAGCCGCTACGGGGAGTCTGGGGCCAACGTCCTGACTTTC	CASSRYGESGANVLTF
.	.	TRBV5-1	TRBJ2-1	TGCGCCAGCAGCTTGTGGCAAAACGAGCAGTTCTTC	CASSLWQNEQFF
.	TRBD1	TRBV20-1	TRBJ1-1	TGCAGTGGGGACAGGACAGCTGAAGCTTTCTTT	CSGDRTAEAFF
.	TRBD1	TRBV27	TRBJ1-5	TGTGCCAGCAGTTCCGGACAGGGAACAACACGCAATCAGCCCCAGCATTTT	CASSSGQGTTRNQPQHF
.	.	TRBV28	TRBJ2-7	TGTGCCAGCAGTTTATCCGGGGAAGGGCAGTACTTC	CASSLSGEGQYF
.	.	TRBV4-3	TRBJ2-3	TGCGCCAGCAGCCAGACTGCGGGGTCCGATACGCAGTATTTT	CASSQTAGSDTQYF
.	.	TRBV12-5	TRBJ2-7	TGTGCTAGTGGTACCCGGGGAAGGGGGGGGAGTGACTACGAGCAGTACTTC	CASGTRGRGGSDYEQYF
.	.	TRBV19	TRBJ1-5	TGTGCCAGTAGTATGGACAGAGGGAGTCAGCCCCAGCATTTT	CASSMDRGSQPQHF
.	TRBD1	TRBV19	TRBJ1-3	TGTGCCAGTAGCCGACAGGGAGGAGTCAGAAACACCATATATTTT	CASSRQGGVRNTIYF
.	.	TRBV6-5	TRBJ1-4	TGTGCCAGCAGTTACGGCCCCGCAACTAATGAAAAACTGTTTTTT	CASSYGPATNEKLFF
.	.	TRBV19	TRBJ2-7	TGTGCCAGTAGTACCGGGCCCCTCGGATACGAGCAGTACTTC	CASSTGPLGYEQYF
.	.	TRBV5-1	TRBJ2-3	TGCGCCAGCAGCTTGGTAGGATCTAGCACAGATACGCAGTATTTT	CASSLVGSSTDTQYF
.	.	TRBV21-1	TRBJ1-5	TGTGCCACCCTACTCCGGACACCCAATCAGCCCCAGCATTTT	CATLLRTPNQPQHF
.	TRBD1	TRBV5-4	TRBJ1-2	TGTGCCAGCAGCTTTACAGGGGGTTTTGGCTACACCTTC	CASSFTGGFGYTF
.	.	TRBV7-2	TRBJ1-5	TGTGCCAGCAGCTTAGGGGGGGCACAGCCCCAGCATTTT	CASSLGGAQPQHF
.	TRBD1	TRBV5-1	TRBJ2-5	TGCGCCAGCAGCTTGGAAGCGGGACAGGGAGAGACCCAGTACTTC	CASSLEAGQGETQYF
.	.	TRBV7-9	TRBJ2-7	TGTGCCAGCAGCCAAACTGGATACGAGCAGTACTTC	CASSQTGYEQYF
once	.	TRBV11-2	TRBJ2-4	TGTGCCAGCAGCTTAGATCAGGAGCGTTTACAGTACTTC	CASSLDQERLQYF
.	.	TRBV11-2	TRBJ2-7	TGTGCCAGCAGCTTATATTTAGCGGACTCCTACGAGCAGTACTTC	CASSLYLADSYEQYF